This T cell receptor beta chain came from a study of blood T cell repertoires in COVID-19. Assay used: immunoSEQ multiplex PCR; TCRdb lists only in-frame clones, some missing. The sample has 35,000 to 45,000 clones, 60% to 85% seen once. CDR3 length: 14 residues. The ends lost 6 bases at V and 5 bases at J; junction bases unmatched: 8. The germline gives CDR1 LNHDA, CDR2 SQIVND (reference sequence). Sequencing was performed on peripheral blood. This sequence originates from a man between 65 and 85 years old with acute or convalescent COVID-19. This chain uses TRBV19 with TRBJ1-1, with TRBD1 matching 8 bases. The CDR3 DNA sequence: TGTGCCAGTAGGCCGCAGGACAGGGATACTGAAGCTTTCTTT. Residues: CASRPQDRDTEAFF.